This T cell receptor beta chain derives from a study of T cell repertoires in cytomegalovirus infection (dated 2019 in TCRdb). Notes on the research overall: Because public TCR beta signatures pointed to carriage of CMV infection together with the matching HLA type, the HLA type of each donor mattered for the analysis.

The instrument was an Illumina HiSeq 1500. In TCRdb, the public reads were trimmed at Q25 with fastp and aligned with MiXCR, with productive beta chains retained. Rows matching on CDR3 protein sequence are summarized as one entry with the most common DNA and genes. The sample table lists 110,000 to 150,000 distinct CDR3 sequences, roughly 6% of them with a count of one. Roughly 18% of the sample goes to the ten largest clones. This clonotype has ten or more counts. Its antigen has not been determined. No base quality values were provided; no much bigger clone lies one nucleotide off. Spanning cysteine to phenylalanine, the CDR3 consists of 15 amino acids. CDR3 DNA only is kept here, 45 bases in frame from base 1. V is reduced by 1 base and J by 0 bases, leaving a spacing of 9 bases between them. The germline V gene sets CDR1 to MGHDK and CDR2 to SYGVNS. What the work shows at the level of the full study, not this receptor alone: The ex vivo response was dominated by HLA-C-restricted CMV-specific TCR beta clonotypes, and the single most frequent clonotype in two of eight donors was supplied by these HLA-C-restricted clonotypes. In both this cohort and an independent roughly 360-donor cohort, the cumulative frequency of public TCR beta family members distinguished carriers of CMV infection plus the relevant HLA type.

In this chain, TRBV25-1 is recombined with TRBJ1-2; there is no confident call for the D gene. Sequencing was carried out using PBMCs. The sequence was obtained from a human donor in good health (CMV status not recorded). Some clones in this sample may be carry-over from other donors' samples. CDR3 reads: CASSEWGTPNYGYTF. DNA sequence: TGTGCCAGCAGTGAATGGGGTACCCCTAACTATGGCTACACCTTC.